The 27 T cell receptor beta chains below come from one sample, sequenced in a study of shared clonotypes between healthy human individuals. Only in-frame clones appear in the TCRdb table, and some are missing; sequencing was by immunoSEQ multiplex PCR. The profile shows approximately 980,000 clones, over 75% of them singletons. The sample comprised memory CD4+ T cells sorted from blood. Noted subset: CD45RA-negative fraction. These receptors were taken from a man younger than 35 in good health.

CDR3 in amino acids: CASSQGLAGVDGYF. CDR3 coding DNA: TGTGCCAGCAGCCAGGGACTAGCGGGAGTCGATGGGTACTTC. The rearrangement links TRBV6-1 to TRBJ2-7; 14 nucleotides line up with TRBD2. Germline assignment: CDR1 MNHNS and CDR2 SASEGT. This CDR3 region has 14 residues. V was clipped by 6 bases and J by 12 bases; unmatched bases: 10.

The V call is TRBV29-1, the J call TRBJ2-1, with 9 bases aligning to TRBD2. The V gene end was trimmed by 4 bases and the J gene end by 10 bases; junction bases not matched to a gene: 8. Germline CDR1 is SQVTM and CDR2 is ANQGSEA. The CDR3 sequence is 13 residues long. In nucleotides, the CDR3 is TGCAGCGTTGGTCCTAGCGGGGTTGAAGAGCAGTTCTTC. Its translation is CSVGPSGVEEQFF.

The rearrangement uses TRBV5-1 and TRBJ1-1, with D unresolved. CDR3 length equals 14 residues. Per germline, CDR1 SGHRS and CDR2 YFSETQ. Trimming took off 0 bases at V and 4 bases at J, with 10 bases between the two ends. DNA for the CDR3: TGCGCCAGCAGCTTGGAAGGGAGTGGCACTGAAGCTTTCTTT. Amino acids: CASSLEGSGTEAFF.

CDR3 coding DNA: TGTGCCAGCAGCGGTGATACGCAGTATTTT. Its translation is CASSGDTQYF. The chain has TRBV2 and TRBJ2-3, with D hard to call. The CDR3 has 10 residues. The ends were cut back, 6 bases at V and 6 bases at J, with 4 bases in the middle. The V gene's germline CDR1 is SNHLY and CDR2 FYNNEI.

This chain links TRBV2 with TRBJ2-5; 7 bases match TRBD2. There are 16 residues in the CDR3. Trimming took 4 bases from V and 4 from J; bases not matched to a gene: 12. From germline, CDR1 is SNHLY and CDR2 FYNNEI. The CDR3 sequence: CASSGGGGGPGETQYF. CDR3 coding DNA: TGTGCCAGCAGTGGAGGTGGGGGAGGGCCGGGAGAGACCCAGTACTTC.

The J gene is TRBJ2-5, the V gene TRBV7-2; TRBD2 aligns across 8 bases. The junction had 24 bases not matched to a gene; V was cut back by 5 bases and J by 7 bases. Germline loops: CDR1 SGHTA, CDR2 FQGNSA. The CDR3 extends over 19 amino acids. In nucleotides, the CDR3 is TGTGCCAGCAGCAGCACTAGCGGTAGTACAAGAGATCGAAGGGTGACCCAGTACTTC. Amino acid sequence: CASSSTSGSTRDRRVTQYF.

This clone came up a few times. The chain employs TRBV5-4 and TRBJ2-3, with 7 bases that match TRBD2. The CDR3 consists of 16 residues. The V gene end was trimmed by 3 bases and the J gene end by 2 bases; junction bases not matched to a gene: 9. CDR1 is SGHNT and CDR2 is YYREEE in the germline V gene (reference sequence). The chain's CDR3 is CASSSRSAGDTDTQYF. The CDR3 nucleotides read TGTGCCAGCAGCTCACGCTCGGCGGGAGACACAGATACGCAGTATTTT.

This clone was picked up many times. This rearrangement joins TRBV9 to TRBJ1-3; D perhaps matches TRBD1 (6 bases). Germline V CDR1 and CDR2: SGDLS, YYNGEE. The CDR3 is 16 amino acids. V gave up 4 bases and J gave up 4 bases, with 18 bases separating them. CDR3 bases: TGTGCCAGCAGCCCATCGACAGGAGTTGCCGGAAACACCATATATTTT. It specifies CASSPSTGVAGNTIYF.

This clone has more than one count but fewer than ten. The chain has TRBV5-6 and TRBJ1-5; D possibly corresponds to TRBD1 (5 bases). The CDR3 consists of 16 residues. V lost 1 base and J lost 0, with 11 bases in between. Looked up from germline, CDR1 is SGHDT and CDR2 is YYEEEE. CDR3 amino acids: CASSLTGTLSNQPQHF. CDR3 sequence (DNA): TGTGCCAGCAGCTTGACAGGTACCCTTAGCAATCAGCCCCAGCATTTT.

A remark on this clone: At the DNA level, this CDR3 is encoded by other sequences in the same sample as well. CDR3 sequence (DNA): TGTGCCAGCAGCGGACAAGGGGGCAATCAGCCCCAGCATTTT. Protein sequence: CASSGQGGNQPQHF. The V and J genes are TRBV2 and TRBJ1-5; possibly TRBD1 for D (5 bases). There are 14 residues in the CDR3. Germline V lookup: CDR1 SNHLY, CDR2 FYNNEI. V was shortened by 6 bases and J by 2 bases, with 11 bases between the two germline ends.

J is TRBJ1-2 and V is TRBV18; D unclear. CDR1 is KGHSH and CDR2 is LQKENI in the germline V gene. Trimming took off 6 bases at V and 6 bases at J, with 11 bases between the two ends. This CDR3 has 12 residues. In DNA, the CDR3 is TGTGCCAGCTCCGGGGATGTGGATGGCTACACCTTC. Its protein is CASSGDVDGYTF.

The chain is built from TRBV19 and TRBJ1-6; D is possibly TRBD1 (5 bases). The CDR3 is 15 amino acids. The germline gives CDR1 LNHDA, CDR2 SQIVND (reference sequence). V was pared by 4 bases and J by 8 bases, with 15 bases between. The CDR3 nucleotides are TGTGCCAGTAGTACGGGGGGACTCCTGGATTCACCCCTCCACTTT. Its translation is CASSTGGLLDSPLHF.

There are a few counts of this clone. This sequence joins TRBV29-1 and TRBJ2-1, with D possibly TRBD2 on 6 matching bases. The CDR3 loop spans 13 amino acids. The germline V gene encodes CDR1 SQVTM and CDR2 ANQGSEA. The germline V and J ends were trimmed by 6 bases and 6 bases, with 15 bases remaining between them. Written as DNA, the CDR3 is TGCAGCGTGTATAGGAGGGCAGGCAATGAGCAGTTCTTC. This gives the protein CSVYRRAGNEQFF.

The CDR3 DNA follows: TGTGCCAGCAGAGGGACAGGGGCATACAATGAGCAGTTCTTC. This translates into CASRGTGAYNEQFF. The genes are TRBV2 and TRBJ2-1; 10 bases line up with TRBD1. Germline V lookup: CDR1 SNHLY, CDR2 FYNNEI. The CDR3 is made up of 14 amino acids. V was pared by 6 bases and J by 4 bases, with 3 bases of the junction left unmatched.

CDR3 DNA sequence: TGTGCCAGCAATTACGGACTAGCGGGAGGAGATACGCAGTATTTT. Translated: CASNYGLAGGDTQYF. The V gene is TRBV2, the J gene TRBJ2-3; the match to TRBD2 covers 14 bases. J gave up 5 bases and V 7 bases, and 5 bases lay outside the gene matches. CDR1 is SNHLY, CDR2 FYNNEI, per germline. CDR3 size: 15 residues.

The V and J genes are TRBV5-6 and TRBJ1-5, with D possibly TRBD1 on 5 matching bases. The ends were cut back, 2 bases at V and 2 bases at J, with 11 bases in the middle. The germline V gene encodes CDR1 SGHDT and CDR2 YYEEEE. This CDR3 comprises 15 residues. CDR3 coding DNA: TGTGCCAGCAGCTTAGGGGTTGCCGGCAATCAGCCCCAGCATTTT. Its protein is CASSLGVAGNQPQHF.

The rearrangement joins TRBV28 to TRBJ1-4, with D unclear. Germline CDR1 reads MDHEN; CDR2 reads SYDVKM. V was trimmed by 5 bases and J by 3 bases, leaving 13 bases between them. The CDR3 is 15 amino acids. CDR3: CASSPVSTANEKLFF. CDR3 bases: TGTGCCAGCAGTCCTGTCTCGACGGCTAATGAAAAACTGTTTTTT.

As regards this clone: An end of the junction differs from the germline gene, which may be a read error. CDR3 region: CASGLPKGEQYF. The CDR3 DNA sequence: TGTGCCAGCGGCTTACCGAAGGGGGAGCAGTACTTC. The genes are TRBV13 and TRBJ2-7; tentatively, D is TRBD1 (5 bases). The CDR3 totals 12 residues. Germline CDR1 PRHDT, CDR2 FYEKMQ (reference sequence).

The chain links TRBV6-1 to TRBJ2-5, with a weak D call TRBD2 (6 bases). Germline V gives CDR1 MNHNS, CDR2 SASEGT. Trimming took off 7 bases at V and 5 bases at J, with 17 bases between the two ends. The CDR3 consists of 14 residues. CDR3 sequence reads: CASNYAGPAETQYF. CDR3 coding DNA: TGTGCCAGCAACTACGCGGGGCCGGCGGAGACCCAGTACTTC.

The chain is built from TRBV2 and TRBJ2-3; D might be TRBD1 or TRBD2, each matching 5 bases. CDR1 is SNHLY, CDR2 FYNNEI, per germline. V lost 7 bases and J lost 5, with 16 bases in between. This CDR3 is 14 amino acids long. CDR3 sequence (DNA): TGTGCCAGCACCGGGACCCAGCACAGAGATACGCAGTATTTT. This encodes CASTGTQHRDTQYF.

V gene TRBV11-3 combines with J gene TRBJ2-1; 8 bases fit TRBD2. V lost 3 bases and J lost 6; bases outside the gene matches: 7. The CDR3 spans 15 residues. Germline V CDR1 and CDR2: SGHNT, YENEEA. In nucleotides, the CDR3 is TGTGCCAGCAGCTTGAGGCTAGCGGGTCTCAATGAGCAGTTCTTC. As protein: CASSLRLAGLNEQFF.

The chain combines TRBV15 with TRBJ2-2; TRBD1 matches 11 bases. CDR1 is LNHNV, CDR2 YYDKDF, per germline (reference sequence). Trimming cost V 5 bases and J 4 bases; bases outside gene matches: 6. The CDR3 sequence is 16 residues long. CDR3 in amino acids: CATSGGQGVITGELFF. The CDR3 DNA reads as TGTGCCACCAGCGGGGGACAGGGGGTGATCACCGGGGAGCTGTTTTTT.

The chain couples TRBV11-3 to TRBJ2-5, with 7 bases aligning to TRBD2. The CDR3 extends over 15 amino acids. J gave up 2 bases and V 5 bases, and 8 bases lay outside the gene matches. Per germline, CDR1 SGHNT and CDR2 YENEEA. The CDR3 region has the DNA TGTGCCAGCAGCCCCGGGGGGACTCTTCAAGAGACCCAGTACTTC. This gives the protein CASSPGGTLQETQYF. Drawing the rest from reference TRBV11-3 and TRBJ2-5, the complete variable domain is EAGVVQSPRYKIIEKKQPVAFWCNPISGHNTLYWYLQNLGQGPELLIRYENEEAVDDSQLPKDRFSAERLKGVDSTLKIQPAELGDSAVYLCASSPGGTLQETQYFGPGTRLLVL.

This chain links TRBV5-1 with TRBJ1-2; D is uncertain. This CDR3 spans 14 amino acids. The germline V gene has CDR1 SGHRS and CDR2 YFSETQ. V was pared by 0 bases and J by 6 bases, with 12 bases between. CDR3 DNA sequence: TGCGCCAGCAGCTTGGCCATGCAGCTAAATGGCTACACCTTC. Translation gives CASSLAMQLNGYTF.

This sequence joins TRBV10-3 and TRBJ2-1, with 14 bases fitting TRBD2. Germline assignment: CDR1 ENHRY and CDR2 SYGVKD. The CDR3 covers 15 residues. The J segment lost 5 bases and the V segment lost 10 bases, leaving 7 bases of the junction unmatched. The CDR3 protein is CATQTSGGVHNEQFF. The CDR3 coding sequence is TGTGCCACCCAGACTAGCGGGGGGGTACACAATGAGCAGTTCTTC.

This clone has just one count. V gene TRBV30 combines with J gene TRBJ2-3; unclear D gene. Trimming removed 5 bases from V and 2 bases from J, with 17 bases in between. The CDR3 is 15 residues long. Germline CDR1 is GTSNPN and CDR2 is SVGIG (reference sequence). CDR3 in amino acids: CAWSSSQSDTDTQYF. The CDR3 nucleotides read TGTGCCTGGTCTTCTAGTCAATCGGACACAGATACGCAGTATTTT.

The chain employs TRBV7-3 and TRBJ1-2, with TRBD1 identical over 10 bases. This CDR3 has 15 amino acids. The V and J ends lost 3 bases and 5 bases, in that order; junction bases with no gene match: 6. The V gene's germline CDR1 is SGHTA and CDR2 FQGTGA. The CDR3 loop is CASSLMTGGLYGYTF. The DNA of the CDR3 is TGTGCCAGCAGCTTGATGACAGGGGGCTTGTATGGCTACACCTTC.